This record concerns one TCR beta chain sequence. Its antigen remains unidentified. This specimen comes from a study of identical twins. Overall study results and limits: A lower insertion count was a feature of abundant cord blood beta clonotypes, with no such feature in memory repertoires.

Only healthy Caucasians were enrolled as donors. The CDR3 totals 14 residues. The germline gives CDR1 KGHDR, CDR2 SFDVKD. The J segment lost 8 bases and the V segment lost 4 bases, leaving 5 bases of the junction unmatched. Using its own MiXCR run on the 5' RACE reads, TCRdb lists one record per CDR3 protein. The sample lists 210,000 or so distinct CDR3 sequences, 7.5% occurring once. These same records also appear under a second study, on yellow fever vaccine responses in identical twins.

This receptor was taken from a woman aged 18-29 years in good health. Specimen: memory (CD45RO+) T cells sorted from blood. The chain employs TRBV24-1 and TRBJ2-7, with TRBD2 matching 12 bases. The CDR3 spells CATSETSGSFQQYF. CDR3 sequence (DNA): TGTGCCACCAGTGAGACTAGCGGGAGTTTCCAGCAGTACTTC.